Listed here are 27 T cell receptor beta chains from one sample, sequenced in a study of OX40 agonist ivuxolimab in advanced cancers. TCRdb's table, derived via immunoSEQ multiplex PCR, lists solely in-frame clones and lacks some. The sample contains 44,000 or so clones, approximately 91% of which appear only once. The sample consisted of CD4+ or CD8+ T cells sorted from blood, taken in a trial of the OX40 agonist ivuxolimab. The receptors here all came from an adult with an advanced solid tumor such as melanoma, head and neck, liver or kidney cancer.

The chain carries TRBV28 and TRBJ2-1, with 8 positions matching TRBD2. Germline V gene lookup returns CDR1 MDHEN and CDR2 SYDVKM. V shed 7 bases, J shed 5 bases, and the junction held 10 bases outside the gene matches. The CDR3 spans 15 residues. CDR3 residues: CASIKGLVSHNEQFF. The CDR3 nucleotides read TGTGCCAGCATCAAGGGACTAGTTTCTCACAATGAGCAGTTCTTC.

This sequence joins TRBV27 and TRBJ1-6, with a weak D call TRBD1 (6 bases). With 4 bases removed from V and 10 bases from J, the gap between germline ends came to 11 bases. CDR1 MNHEY and CDR2 SMNVEV come from the germline V gene (reference sequence). The CDR3 runs 13 residues. CDR3 nucleotides: TGTGCCAGCAGTTACAGGGCAGGGTCACCCCTCCACTTT. Its translation: CASSYRAGSPLHF.

V usage is TRBV19 and J usage is TRBJ1-3, with D possibly matching TRBD1 (6 bases). The CDR3 runs to 14 residues. V lost 7 bases to trimming and J lost 4 bases, with 14 bases between them. Germline lookup yields CDR1 LNHDA and CDR2 SQIVND (reference sequence). The CDR3: CASNLGGPGNTIYF. As DNA, the CDR3 is TGTGCCAGTAACCTGGGGGGCCCCGGAAACACCATATATTTT.

This clone came up a few times. The rearrangement uses TRBV19 and TRBJ1-5; maybe TRBD1 (6 bases). The germline CDR1 and CDR2 sequences are LNHDA and SQIVND (reference sequence). Deletions cut 3 bases from V and 5 bases from J, with 8 bases between. The CDR3 totals 13 residues. Written as DNA, the CDR3 is TGTGCCAGTAGTATCAGGGGCGATCAGCCCCAGCATTTT. Protein sequence: CASSIRGDQPQHF.

The count of this clone is one. The junction departs from germline at one end; a sequencing error may be responsible. This sequence joins TRBV5-6 and TRBJ2-7; 8 positions match TRBD2. This CDR3 region has 15 residues. Germline CDR1 and CDR2: SGHDT and YYEEEE. The CDR3 nucleotides are TGTCCCAGCAGCGGGGGCCTCGCGGGGGCGGGGGAGCAGTACTTC. Its translation is CPSSGGLAGAGEQYF. The complete variable domain, with remaining parts taken from reference TRBV5-6 and TRBJ2-7, reads DAGVTQSPTHLIKTRGQQVTLRCSPKSGHDTVSWYQQALGQGPQFIFQYYEEEERQRGNFPDRFSGHQFPNYSSELNVNALLLGDSALYLCPSSGGLAGAGEQYFGPGTRLTVT.

The chain has TRBV7-2 and TRBJ1-2; 9 bases map to TRBD1. Germline trimming cut 4 bases from V and 5 bases from J; bases unmatched to any gene: 5. This CDR3 has 14 amino acids. Germline lookup yields CDR1 SGHTA and CDR2 FQGNSA. CDR3 DNA sequence: TGTGCCAGCAGCTCAACCGGGACAGGGTATGGCTACACCTTC. Translated: CASSSTGTGYGYTF.

A word on this clone: At one end the junction does not follow the germline gene, possibly because of a read error. The rearrangement uses TRBV5-4 and TRBJ2-5, with D possibly matching TRBD2 (5 bases). The germline CDR1 and CDR2 sequences are SGHNT and YYREEE (reference sequence). There are 12 residues in the CDR3. CDR3 bases: TGTGCCAGCAGCTTAGGGAGCGTGGTTATGGACTTC. This translates into CASSLGSVVMDF.

V gene TRBV5-3 combines with J gene TRBJ2-5; D possibly corresponds to TRBD1 (6 bases). Gene TRBJ2-7 matches the end of the DNA better, so the J call may be wrong. TRBV5-3 is an ORF, and what it does is uncertain. The CDR3 is 15 residues long. CDR3 in amino acids: CARSSRDIHPYEQYF. The CDR3 DNA follows: TGTGCCAGAAGTTCCCGGGACATACACCCCTACGAGCAGTACTTC.

This rearrangement joins TRBV7-6 to TRBJ1-5; D is unclear. Germline CDR1 and CDR2: SGHVS and FNYEAQ. V lost 5 bases, J lost 4 bases, and 15 bases lay in between. The CDR3 is made up of 15 amino acids. CDR3 protein: CASSPGIGFNQPQHF. CDR3 nucleotide sequence: TGTGCCAGCAGCCCAGGTATCGGTTTTAATCAGCCCCAGCATTTT.

V usage is TRBV11-3 and J usage is TRBJ2-2, with unresolved D. The CDR3 is 13 residues long. Trimming removed 6 bases from V and 6 bases from J, with 11 bases in between. Germline assignment: CDR1 SGHNT and CDR2 YENEEA. CDR3 protein: CASSFSFPGELFF. The DNA for the CDR3 is TGTGCCAGCAGTTTTAGTTTTCCCGGGGAGCTGTTTTTT.

The chain employs TRBV7-9 and TRBJ1-3, with 8 positions matching TRBD1. In germline, CDR1 is SEHNR, CDR2 FQNEAQ (reference sequence). Trimming at V came to 5 bases and at J to 0 bases, leaving 9 bases not matched to a gene. This CDR3 is built from 17 residues. The CDR3 loop reads CASSGQGGINSGNTIYF. CDR3 bases: TGTGCCAGCAGCGGACAGGGAGGGATTAACTCTGGAAACACCATATATTTT. The entire variable domain, with the rest obtained from reference TRBV7-9 and TRBJ1-3, is as follows: DTGVSQNPRHKITKRGQNVTFRCDPISEHNRLYWYRQTLGQGPEFLTYFQNEAQLEKSRLLSDRFSAERPKGSFSTLEIQRTEQGDSAMYLCASSGQGGINSGNTIYFGEGSWLTVV.

The chain carries TRBV7-9 and TRBJ1-6, with D unclear. Germline loops: CDR1 SEHNR, CDR2 FQNEAQ (reference sequence). The CDR3 sequence is 15 residues long. Deletions cut 1 base from V and 0 bases from J, with 4 bases between. CDR3: CASSLVVSYNSPLHF. Here the CDR3 DNA reads TGTGCCAGCAGCTTAGTGGTCTCCTATAATTCACCCCTCCACTTT.

V and J are TRBV4-2 and TRBJ2-4; no clear D. Trimming removed 0 bases at V and 0 bases at J, with 12 bases between. The CDR3 runs 17 residues. CDR1 and CDR2 (germline): LGHNA, YNFKEQ. CDR3 DNA sequence: TGTGCCAGCAGCCAAGATAGGGCAGTACTAGCCAAAAACATTCAGTACTTC. The encoded protein is CASSQDRAVLAKNIQYF.

The V and J genes are TRBV10-3 and TRBJ2-7; D may be TRBD1 (6 bases). The CDR3 sequence is 14 residues long. Germline values: CDR1 ENHRY, CDR2 SYGVKD. The V and J ends lost 8 bases and 3 bases respectively, with 17 bases between them. In DNA, the CDR3 is TGTGCCATCGGGGGAACGAGGGGGTTCTACGAGCAGTACTTC. This encodes CAIGGTRGFYEQYF.

This clone occurred once. CDR3 DNA sequence: TGTGCCAGCACCGACCAAGGCACTGAAGCTTTCTTT. Translated: CASTDQGTEAFF. The chain combines TRBV5-6 with TRBJ1-1; D call uncertain. Trimming stripped 6 bases from V and 4 bases from J, with 10 bases between. The germline gives CDR1 SGHDT, CDR2 YYEEEE. The CDR3 length is 12 residues.

The chain recombines TRBV9 with TRBJ2-7; 7 bases map to TRBD1. The CDR3 is made up of 14 amino acids. The V gene's germline CDR1 is SGDLS and CDR2 YYNGEE. V gave up 0 bases and J gave up 3 bases; unmatched junction bases: 3. The CDR3 coding sequence is TGTGCCAGCAGCGTAGCTCCAGGGGGCTACGAGCAGTACTTC. Translated, it gives CASSVAPGGYEQYF.

The chain is built from TRBV5-1 and TRBJ2-5; TRBD1 matches at 9 bases. After removal of 0 bases from V and 5 bases from J, the junction contained 5 bases not matched to a gene. The germline V gene encodes CDR1 SGHRS and CDR2 YFSETQ. This CDR3 region has 15 residues. The CDR3, as DNA: TGCGCCAGCAGCTTGGAGACAGGGGGGCAGGAGACCCAGTACTTC. This codes for CASSLETGGQETQYF. The full variable domain, rest sourced from reference TRBV5-1 and TRBJ2-5, is KAGVTQTPRYLIKTRGQQVTLSCSPISGHRSVSWYQQTPGQGLQFLFEYFSETQRNKGNFPGRFSGRQFSNSRSEMNVSTLELGDSALYLCASSLETGGQETQYFGPGTRLLVL.

CDR3 in amino acids: CASSLEGSDTQYF. The CDR3 DNA is TGTGCCAGCAGCTTAGAGGGGTCAGATACGCAGTATTTT. This chain joins TRBV11-1 and TRBJ2-3, with a weak D call TRBD1 (5 bases). V was shortened by 1 base and J by 4 bases, with 6 bases between the two germline ends. The CDR3 runs 13 residues. Germline V gene sequence: CDR1 SGHAT, CDR2 FQDESV (reference sequence).

The chain recombines TRBV19 with TRBJ1-4, with TRBD1 identical over 7 bases. The CDR3 has 16 residues. Germline CDR1 and CDR2: LNHDA and SQIVND (reference sequence). V lost 3 bases and J lost 4; bases outside the gene matches: 8. The CDR3 here is CASSMWTGYLNEKLFF. The CDR3 bases are TGTGCCAGTAGTATGTGGACAGGCTACCTTAATGAAAAACTGTTTTTT. Supplemented by reference TRBV19 and TRBJ1-4, the full variable domain reads DGGITQSPKYLFRKEGQNVTLSCEQNLNHDAMYWYRQDPGQGLRLIYYSQIVNDFQKGDIAEGYSVSREKKESFPLTVTSAQKNPTAFYLCASSMWTGYLNEKLFFGSGTQLSVL.

V and J are TRBV9 and TRBJ2-5; 10 nucleotides line up with TRBD1. The CDR3 totals 15 residues. The V gene end was trimmed by 3 bases and the J gene end by 4 bases; junction bases not matched to a gene: 6. Germline V gene sequence: CDR1 SGDLS, CDR2 YYNGEE. CDR3 amino acids: CASSAPTGGIETQYF. In DNA, the CDR3 is TGTGCCAGCAGCGCCCCGACAGGGGGCATAGAGACCCAGTACTTC.

The CDR3 DNA follows: TGTGCCAGCAGCGTAGCTACGGGGACAGATTACGAGCAGTACTTC. Translated, it gives CASSVATGTDYEQYF. The chain combines TRBV9 with TRBJ2-7; 7 positions match TRBD1. CDR3 size: 15 residues. Germline loops: CDR1 SGDLS, CDR2 YYNGEE. V lost 0 bases to trimming and J lost 4 bases; unmatched junction nucleotides: 7.

The chain links TRBV28 to TRBJ2-7, with 7 nucleotides matching TRBD1. J lost 6 bases, V lost 1 base, and 3 bases had no gene match. The germline gives CDR1 MDHEN, CDR2 SYDVKM. The CDR3 runs to 13 residues. The CDR3: CASSLSDRAEQYF. The CDR3 DNA is TGTGCCAGCAGTTTATCTGACAGGGCCGAGCAGTACTTC.

This chain links TRBV15 with TRBJ2-2; 7 bases map to TRBD1. The CDR3 has 16 amino acids. The trim removed 6 bases at V and 0 bases at J, leaving 7 bases unmatched. Germline values: CDR1 LNHNV, CDR2 YYDKDF (reference sequence). The CDR3 DNA reads TGTGCCACCAGGGGGTGGGACAGCTCGAACACCGGGGAGCTGTTTTTT. It specifies CATRGWDSSNTGELFF.

This sequence joins TRBV7-9 and TRBJ1-1, with D tentatively TRBD1 (6 bases). Germline V gene lookup returns CDR1 SEHNR and CDR2 FQNEAQ (reference sequence). The CDR3 totals 12 residues. With 3 bases removed from V and 7 bases from J, the gap between germline ends came to 9 bases. The CDR3 DNA is TGTGCCAGCAGCTTCCAACAGGGTGAAGCTTTCTTT. Protein: CASSFQQGEAFF.

The chain uses TRBV19 and TRBJ2-7; 7 bases are a match to TRBD1. The CDR3 spans 14 residues. Germline CDR1 LNHDA, CDR2 SQIVND (reference sequence). The V gene end was trimmed by 5 bases and the J gene end by 3 bases; junction bases not matched to a gene: 7. CDR3 coding DNA: TGTGCCAGTAGTCCGGGGACAGAGAACTACGAGCAGTACTTC. It translates to CASSPGTENYEQYF.

This clone was observed a single time. The J gene is TRBJ2-7, the V gene TRBV5-5, with D possibly being TRBD1 (5 bases). V lost 1 base, J lost 4 bases, and 12 bases lay in between. CDR1 is SGHKS and CDR2 is YYEKEE in the germline V gene (reference sequence). CDR3 size: 14 residues. In nucleotides, the CDR3 is TGTGCCAGCAGCTTGCAGGGCCTCTATTACGAGCAGTACTTC. Encoded protein: CASSLQGLYYEQYF.

The rearrangement joins TRBV30 to TRBJ2-7, with D tentatively TRBD2 (6 bases). Germline values: CDR1 GTSNPN, CDR2 SVGIG (reference sequence). The CDR3 consists of 12 residues. The V gene lost 4 bases and the J gene lost 7 bases, with 14 bases spanning the gap. The CDR3 loop is CAWTPGAGEQYF. CDR3 bases: TGTGCCTGGACGCCCGGGGCGGGGGAGCAGTACTTC.